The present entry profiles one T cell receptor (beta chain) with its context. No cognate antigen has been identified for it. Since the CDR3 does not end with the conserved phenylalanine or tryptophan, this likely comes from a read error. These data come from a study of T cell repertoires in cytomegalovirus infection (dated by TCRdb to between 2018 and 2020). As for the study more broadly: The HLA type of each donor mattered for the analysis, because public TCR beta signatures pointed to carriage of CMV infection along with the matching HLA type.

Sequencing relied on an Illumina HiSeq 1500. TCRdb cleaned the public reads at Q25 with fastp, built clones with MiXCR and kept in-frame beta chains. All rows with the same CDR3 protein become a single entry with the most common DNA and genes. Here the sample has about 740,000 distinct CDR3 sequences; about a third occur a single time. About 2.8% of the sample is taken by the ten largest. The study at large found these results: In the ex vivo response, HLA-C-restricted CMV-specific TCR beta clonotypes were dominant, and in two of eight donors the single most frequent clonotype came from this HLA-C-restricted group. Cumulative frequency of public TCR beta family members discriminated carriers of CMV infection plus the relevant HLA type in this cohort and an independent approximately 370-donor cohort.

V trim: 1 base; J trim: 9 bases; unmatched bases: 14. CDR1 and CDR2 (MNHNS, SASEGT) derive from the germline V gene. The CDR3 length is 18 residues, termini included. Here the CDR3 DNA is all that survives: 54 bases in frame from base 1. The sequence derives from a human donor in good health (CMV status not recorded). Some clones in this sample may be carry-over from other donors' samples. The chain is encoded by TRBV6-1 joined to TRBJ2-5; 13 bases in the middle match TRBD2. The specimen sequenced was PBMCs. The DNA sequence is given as TGTGCCAGCAGTGAAGGAACTAGCGGGAGGGCCCAGCTGGTGGCCCAGTACTTA. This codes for CASSEGTSGRAQLVAQYL.